This T cell receptor beta chain was found in a study of blood T cell repertoires in COVID-19. This CDR3 is built from 18 residues. V lost 0 bases and J 0 bases, leaving 16 bases between the germline ends. Germline CDR1 MGHRA, CDR2 YSYEKL. In the authors' methods: How many nucleated cells were present was estimated from reference gene primer amplification. Libraries were prepared by immunoSEQ multiplex PCR; TCRdb keeps only in-frame clonotypes and omits some of them. The V and J calls and clone size are taken from that table; D and trimming were inferred from the DNA. The sample yields over 200,000 clones, about 87% seen once.

Material for sequencing was PBMCs or T cells enriched from blood (not recorded which). This clonotype was sampled from a man aged 25-45 years who had recovered from COVID-19. The chain employs TRBV4-1 and TRBJ2-3, with D possibly matching TRBD2 (6 bases). DNA for the CDR3: TGCGCCAGCAGCCAAGATGGCGGTGGGGGGAAAAGCACAGATACGCAGTATTTT. This codes for CASSQDGGGGKSTDTQYF.